The clone carrying this T cell receptor (beta chain) showed up just a few times. Its cognate antigen is unknown. The CDR3 has 15 amino acids. The germline CDR1 and CDR2 sequences are SGHTA and FQGNSA. The trim removed 5 bases at V and 2 bases at J, leaving 6 bases unmatched. These data belong to a study of beta chain features in type 1 diabetes. Overall study context: Sorted cells from all samples, numbering 107,917,701, were examined.

What was sequenced were expressed TCRB transcripts, since all of the isolated RNA had been reverse transcribed. The study sequenced naive, central memory and regulatory T cell samples to an average of approximately 3.5 million reads. Libraries were prepared by immunoSEQ multiplex PCR; TCRdb keeps only in-frame clonotypes and omits some of them. The sample has roughly 450,000 clones; about an eighth are singletons. Findings and caveats of the study: Because the template was cDNA, high-expressing cells might be over-represented.

A sort by CD45RO/CCR7/CD25/CD127/CD95/CD27 yielded CD4+ naive, central memory, regulatory and stem cell-like memory cells. This sequence originates from a woman younger than 35 in good health. Sequencing was performed on naive CD4+ T cells from blood. The J gene is TRBJ2-5, the V gene TRBV7-2; TRBD1 agrees at 9 bases. The CDR3 here is CASSRLGTGQETQYF. The CDR3, as DNA: TGTGCCAGCAGCCGACTCGGGACAGGGCAAGAGACCCAGTACTTC. Complete variable domain (other parts from reference TRBV7-2 and TRBJ2-5): GAGVSQSPSNKVTEKGKDVELRCDPISGHTALYWYRQSLGQGLEFLIYFQGNSAPDKSGLPSDRFSAERTGGSVSTLTIQRTQQEDSAVYLCASSRLGTGQETQYFGPGTRLLVL.